This T cell receptor (beta chain) was identified in a study of response to subunit inactivated influenza vaccine. Ten or more counts support this clonotype. From the RT-PCR reads, TCRdb called clonotypes with MiXCR, one entry per CDR3 protein. The sample has 650,000 to 700,000 distinct CDR3 sequences, less than 20% seen once. V lost 3 bases, J lost 0 bases, and 16 bases lay in between. The CDR3 length is 17 residues. CDR1 LGHNA and CDR2 YSLEER come from the germline V gene. The receptor was derived from a man aged 50 to 59 who received an inactivated influenza vaccine. The chain employs TRBV4-3 and TRBJ2-3, with D perhaps given as TRBD1 or TRBD2 (6 bases each). This specimen was PBMCs from blood, taken about 12 days after vaccination. CDR3 in amino acids: CASSQTGARSSTDTQYF. The CDR3, as DNA: TGCGCCAGCAGCCAGACGGGGGCCCGTTCCAGCACAGATACGCAGTATTTT.